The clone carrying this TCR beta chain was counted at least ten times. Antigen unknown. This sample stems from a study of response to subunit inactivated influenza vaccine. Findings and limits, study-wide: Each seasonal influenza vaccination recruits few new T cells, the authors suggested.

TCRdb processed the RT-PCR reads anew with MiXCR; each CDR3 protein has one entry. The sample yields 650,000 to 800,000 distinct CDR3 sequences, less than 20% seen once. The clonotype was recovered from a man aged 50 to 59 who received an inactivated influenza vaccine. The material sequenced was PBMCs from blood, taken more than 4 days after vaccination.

DNA for the CDR3: TGTGCCGCCAGACCGGGGGCCGGGGAGCTGTTTTTT. It is translated as CAARPGAGELFF. The chain carries TRBV6-2 or TRBV6-3 and TRBJ2-2; tentative D call: TRBD2 (6 bases). There are 12 residues in the CDR3. The ends were cut back, 11 bases at V and 6 bases at J, with 13 bases in the middle. CDR1 MNHEY and CDR2 SVGEGT come from the germline V gene.